The 18 T cell receptor beta chains listed next were all sequenced from one sample in a study of T cell changes during pregnancy in multiple sclerosis. Only in-frame clones appear in the TCRdb table, and some are missing; sequencing was by immunoSEQ multiplex PCR. The data hold tens of thousands of clones, with around 91% observed a single time. The sample here was CD8+ T cells from peripheral blood mononuclear cells, taken in the third trimester of pregnancy. These receptors originate from a female donor with multiple sclerosis, enrolled in a pregnancy study.

Of note for this clone: Other nucleotide sequences from this sample produce the same CDR3. The chain employs TRBV7-6 and TRBJ1-5, with 8 bases fitting TRBD1. Germline V gene lookup returns CDR1 SGHVS and CDR2 FNYEAQ. The CDR3 is made up of 14 amino acids. V lost 3 bases and J lost 4; bases outside the gene matches: 2. For the CDR3, the DNA is TGTGCCAGCAGCTTCCGGACAGGGAATCAGCCCCAGCATTTT. Translation gives CASSFRTGNQPQHF.

The chain links TRBV7-9 to TRBJ2-1, with D possibly being TRBD1 (5 bases). The CDR3 spans 15 residues. Germline CDR1 SEHNR, CDR2 FQNEAQ (reference sequence). Trimming cost V 2 bases and J 1 base, with 9 bases left between them. The CDR3 coding sequence is TGTGCCAGCAGCTTATCCAGGGTGTCCTACAATGAGCAGTTCTTC. It is translated as CASSLSRVSYNEQFF.

The J gene is TRBJ1-2, the V gene TRBV2; D remains unclear. The V gene lost 6 bases and the J gene lost 10 bases, with 15 bases spanning the gap. The CDR3 sequence is 12 residues long. Germline V CDR1 and CDR2: SNHLY, FYNNEI. The CDR3 region has the DNA TGTGCCAGCAGCCAACAATTACAGACCTACACCTTC. Translating it yields CASSQQLQTYTF. Full variable domain (remainder filled in from reference TRBV2 and TRBJ1-2): EPEVTQTPSHQVTQMGQEVILRCVPISNHLYFYWYRQILGQKVEFLVSFYNNEISEKSEIFDDQFSVERPDGSNFTLKIRSTKLEDSAMYFCASSQQLQTYTFGSGTRLTVV.

The V call is TRBV19, the J call TRBJ1-5; TRBD1 might be the D (5 bases). The CDR3 sequence is 14 residues long. V lost 6 bases to trimming and J lost 3 bases, with 12 bases between them. Germline CDR1 is LNHDA and CDR2 is SQIVND (reference sequence). CDR3 amino acids: CASRRGLYNQPQHF. CDR3 coding DNA: TGTGCCAGTAGGCGGGGGTTGTACAATCAGCCCCAGCATTTT.

The chain combines TRBV4-1 with TRBJ2-7, with TRBD1 identical over 10 bases. The germline gives CDR1 MGHRA, CDR2 YSYEKL. CDR3 length equals 15 residues. V shed 3 bases, J shed 1 base, and the junction held 3 bases outside the gene matches. The DNA for the CDR3 is TGCGCCAGCAGCCATGGGACAGGGGCTTCCTACGAGCAGTACTTC. Protein product: CASSHGTGASYEQYF.

This clone was detected only once. The chain links TRBV2 to TRBJ1-5; D might be TRBD1 (6 bases). Trimming left V 6 bases short and J 6 bases short, with 15 bases between. The germline gives CDR1 SNHLY, CDR2 FYNNEI. The CDR3 covers 14 residues. The CDR3 DNA sequence: TGTGCCAGCAGCAACAACGAGGGGGTTCAGCCCCAGCATTTT. Its protein product is CASSNNEGVQPQHF.

This chain's CDR3 is CASSKAAVYREMNTEAFF. In DNA form, the CDR3 reads TGTGCCAGCAGCAAAGCGGCGGTCTACAGGGAAATGAACACTGAAGCTTTCTTT. This chain joins TRBV21-1 and TRBJ1-1; the table's D call of TRBD1 was not tested on the DNA. TRBV21-1 is a documented pseudogene. CDR3 length equals 18 residues.

This clone showed up just once. This chain links TRBV5-1 with TRBJ2-7; TRBD2 matches at 7 bases. The V segment lost 7 bases and the J segment 1 base; nucleotides outside the gene matches: 2. Per germline, CDR1 SGHRS and CDR2 YFSETQ. This CDR3 comprises 12 residues. The CDR3 protein is CASRGGSYEQYF. For the CDR3, the DNA is TGCGCCAGCCGCGGGGGTTCCTACGAGCAGTACTTC. Full variable domain (outside the CDR3, taken from reference TRBV5-1 and TRBJ2-7): KAGVTQTPRYLIKTRGQQVTLSCSPISGHRSVSWYQQTPGQGLQFLFEYFSETQRNKGNFPGRFSGRQFSNSRSEMNVSTLELGDSALYLCASRGGSYEQYFGPGTRLTVT.

The chain employs TRBV5-4 and TRBJ2-7; maybe TRBD1 (6 bases). The germline gives CDR1 SGHNT, CDR2 YYREEE (reference sequence). This CDR3 contains 14 residues. CDR3 protein: CVMKTGDTPYEQYF. As DNA, the CDR3 is TGTGTCATGAAAACCGGGGACACTCCCTACGAGCAGTACTTC.

The V gene is TRBV5-1, the J gene TRBJ2-3, with 11 bases identical to TRBD2. The CDR3 runs to 18 residues. The J segment lost 2 bases and the V segment lost 6 bases, leaving 14 bases of the junction unmatched. CDR1 is SGHRS and CDR2 is YFSETQ in the germline V gene. CDR3 sequence (DNA): TGCGCCAGCATGAGTACAGGAACTAGCGGGAGTCTCACAGATACGCAGTATTTT. It yields the protein CASMSTGTSGSLTDTQYF.

The genes are TRBV27 and TRBJ2-1; TRBD2 matches at 7 bases. Germline CDR1 reads MNHEY; CDR2 reads SMNVEV (reference sequence). This CDR3 spans 14 amino acids. Germline trimming cut 6 bases from V and 0 bases from J; bases unmatched to any gene: 2. CDR3 residues: CASRGGSSYNEQFF. CDR3 DNA sequence: TGTGCCAGCAGGGGGGGGAGCTCCTACAATGAGCAGTTCTTC.

The chain joins TRBV5-1 to TRBJ2-4; TRBD2 matches at 11 bases. The CDR3 extends over 18 amino acids. Germline CDR1 and CDR2: SGHRS and YFSETQ. Trimming at V came to 0 bases and at J to 0 bases, leaving 5 bases not matched to a gene. CDR3 residues: CASSLGLAGILAKNIQYF. In DNA form, the CDR3 reads TGCGCCAGCAGCTTGGGACTAGCGGGAATACTAGCCAAAAACATTCAGTACTTC.

This clone showed up just a few times. The chain joins TRBV7-6 to TRBJ2-7; tentatively, D is TRBD2 (5 bases). Germline lookup yields CDR1 SGHVS and CDR2 FNYEAQ. V gave up 0 bases and J gave up 7 bases, with 10 bases separating them. This CDR3 is 13 amino acids long. The CDR3 is CASSLARSGEQYF. The CDR3, as DNA: TGTGCCAGCAGCTTAGCCAGATCGGGGGAGCAGTACTTC. Drawing the rest from reference TRBV7-6 and TRBJ2-7, the complete variable domain is GAGVSQSPRYKVTKRGQDVALRCDPISGHVSLYWYRQALGQGPEFLTYFNYEAQQDKSGLPNDRFSAERPEGSISTLTIQRTEQRDSAMYRCASSLARSGEQYFGPGTRLTVT.

This chain uses TRBV7-3 with TRBJ2-1, with 9 bases aligning to TRBD1. V shed 2 bases and J 15 bases; nucleotides not matched to a gene: 5. The CDR3 loop spans 12 amino acids. CDR1 is SGHTA, CDR2 FQGTGA, per germline. CDR3 in DNA: TGTGCCAGCAGCTTAGGGGGGGACAGGGTGTTCTTC. This gives the protein CASSLGGDRVFF.

V and J are TRBV2 and TRBJ1-1; D ambiguous. In germline, CDR1 is SNHLY, CDR2 FYNNEI. Trimming stripped 3 bases from V and 5 bases from J, with 13 bases between. This CDR3 contains 14 residues. The CDR3 is CASSEPGHWTEAFF. The CDR3 coding sequence is TGTGCCAGCAGTGAGCCAGGCCATTGGACTGAAGCTTTCTTT.

V is TRBV5-4 and J is TRBJ2-7, with no clear D. From germline, CDR1 is SGHNT and CDR2 YYREEE (reference sequence). The V end lost 4 bases, the J end lost 2 bases, and 4 bases lay between the germline ends. The CDR3 spans 11 residues. Here the CDR3 reads CASSAAYEQYF. The DNA of the CDR3 is TGTGCCAGCAGCGCGGCCTACGAGCAGTACTTC.

The rearrangement links TRBV13 to TRBJ2-1; D gene ambiguous. The CDR3 totals 13 residues. Trimming left V 8 bases short and J 3 bases short, with 11 bases between. Germline assignment: CDR1 PRHDT and CDR2 FYEKMQ (reference sequence). CDR3 protein: CASEARLYNEQFF. The CDR3 DNA reads as TGTGCCAGCGAAGCTAGACTCTACAATGAGCAGTTCTTC.

This chain uses TRBV30 with TRBJ1-6, with D possibly being TRBD1 (5 bases). The V gene lost 3 bases and the J gene lost 5 bases, with 20 bases spanning the gap. CDR3 length: 17 amino acids. Germline V lookup: CDR1 GTSNPN, CDR2 SVGIG (reference sequence). CDR3 in DNA: TGTGCCTGGAGCCGTATAGGGGATATAAACGATAATTCACCCCTCCACTTT. The encoded protein is CAWSRIGDINDNSPLHF.